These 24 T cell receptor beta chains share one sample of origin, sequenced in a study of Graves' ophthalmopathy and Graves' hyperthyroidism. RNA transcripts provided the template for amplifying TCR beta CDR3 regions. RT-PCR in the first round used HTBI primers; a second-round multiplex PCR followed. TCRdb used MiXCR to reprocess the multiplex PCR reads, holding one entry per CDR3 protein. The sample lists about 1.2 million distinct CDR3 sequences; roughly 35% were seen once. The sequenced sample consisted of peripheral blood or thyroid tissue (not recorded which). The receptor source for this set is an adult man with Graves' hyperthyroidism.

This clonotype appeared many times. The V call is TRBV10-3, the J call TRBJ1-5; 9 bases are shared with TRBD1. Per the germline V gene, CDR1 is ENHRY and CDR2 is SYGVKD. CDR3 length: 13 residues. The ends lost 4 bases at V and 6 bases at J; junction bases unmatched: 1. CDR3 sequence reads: CAISADRGQPQHF. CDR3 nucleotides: TGTGCCATCAGTGCGGACAGGGGTCAGCCCCAGCATTTT.

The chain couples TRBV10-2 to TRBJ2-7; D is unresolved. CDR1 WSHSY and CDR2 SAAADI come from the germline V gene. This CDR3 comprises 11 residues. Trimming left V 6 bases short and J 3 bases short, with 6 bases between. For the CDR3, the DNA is TGCGCCAGCAGGCGGCACTACGAGCAGTACTTC. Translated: CASRRHYEQYF.

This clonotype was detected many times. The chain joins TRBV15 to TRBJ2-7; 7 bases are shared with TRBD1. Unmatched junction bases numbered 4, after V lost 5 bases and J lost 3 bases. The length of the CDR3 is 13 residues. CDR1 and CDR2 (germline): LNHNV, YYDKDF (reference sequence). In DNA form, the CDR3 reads TGTGCCACCAGCCAAAGACAGGGCTACGAGCAGTACTTC. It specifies CATSQRQGYEQYF.

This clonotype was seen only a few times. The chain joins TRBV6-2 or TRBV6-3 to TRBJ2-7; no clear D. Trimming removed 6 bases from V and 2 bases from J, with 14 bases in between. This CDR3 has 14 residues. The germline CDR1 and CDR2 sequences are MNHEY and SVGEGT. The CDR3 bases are TGTGCCAGCAGCCCCTCCTTATCCCCCTACGAGCAGTACTTC. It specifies CASSPSLSPYEQYF.

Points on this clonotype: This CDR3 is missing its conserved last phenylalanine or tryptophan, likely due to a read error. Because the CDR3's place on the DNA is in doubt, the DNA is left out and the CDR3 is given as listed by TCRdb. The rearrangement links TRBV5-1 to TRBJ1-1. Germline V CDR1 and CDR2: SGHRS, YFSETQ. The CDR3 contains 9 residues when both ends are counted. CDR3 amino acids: CASSLAVAG.

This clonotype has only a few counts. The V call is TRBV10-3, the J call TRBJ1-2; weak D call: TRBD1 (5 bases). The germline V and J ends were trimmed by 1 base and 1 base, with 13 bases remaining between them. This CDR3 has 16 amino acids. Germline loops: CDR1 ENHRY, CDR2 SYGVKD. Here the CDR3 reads CAISEWEGPYNYGYTF. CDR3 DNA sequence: TGTGCCATCAGTGAGTGGGAGGGGCCTTATAACTATGGCTACACCTTC.

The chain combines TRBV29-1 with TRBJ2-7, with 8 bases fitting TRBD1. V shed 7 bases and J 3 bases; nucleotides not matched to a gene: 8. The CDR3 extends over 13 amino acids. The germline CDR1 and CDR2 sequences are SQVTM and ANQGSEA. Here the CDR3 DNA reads TGCAGCGCCACCGGGACAGGCCACTACGAGCAGTACTTC. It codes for CSATGTGHYEQYF.

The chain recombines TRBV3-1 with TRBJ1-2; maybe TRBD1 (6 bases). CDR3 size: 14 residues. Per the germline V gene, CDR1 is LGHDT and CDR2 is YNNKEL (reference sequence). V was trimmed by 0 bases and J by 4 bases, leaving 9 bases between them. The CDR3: CASSQDFRGYGYTF. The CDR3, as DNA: TGTGCCAGCAGCCAAGATTTCAGGGGCTATGGCTACACCTTC.

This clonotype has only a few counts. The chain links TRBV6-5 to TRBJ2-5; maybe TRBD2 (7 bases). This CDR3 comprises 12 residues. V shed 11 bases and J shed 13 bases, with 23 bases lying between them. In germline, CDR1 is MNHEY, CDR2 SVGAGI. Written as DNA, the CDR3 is TGTGCCGCCAACCGAGGGGGGGCGGCTGTGTACTTC. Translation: CAANRGGAAVYF.

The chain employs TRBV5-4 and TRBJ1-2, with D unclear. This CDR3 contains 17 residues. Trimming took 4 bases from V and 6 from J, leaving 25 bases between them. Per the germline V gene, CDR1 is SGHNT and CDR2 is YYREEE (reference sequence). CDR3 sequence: CASSPGPGKWEADGYTF. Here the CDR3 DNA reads TGTGCCAGCAGCCCAGGCCCCGGGAAATGGGAGGCGGATGGCTACACCTTC.

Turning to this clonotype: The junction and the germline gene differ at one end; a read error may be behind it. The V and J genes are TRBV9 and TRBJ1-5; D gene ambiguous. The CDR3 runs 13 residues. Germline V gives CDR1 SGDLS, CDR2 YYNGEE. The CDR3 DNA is TGTGCCAGCAGAGACAATAGCAGTCAGCCCCAGCATTTT. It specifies CASRDNSSQPQHF.

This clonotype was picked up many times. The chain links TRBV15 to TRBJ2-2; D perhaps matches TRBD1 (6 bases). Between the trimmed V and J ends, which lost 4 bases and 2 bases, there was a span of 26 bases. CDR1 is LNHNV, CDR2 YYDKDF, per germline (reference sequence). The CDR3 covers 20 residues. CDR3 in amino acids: CATSTERGRGKGINTGELFF. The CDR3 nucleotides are TGTGCCACCAGCACAGAAAGGGGCAGGGGTAAGGGGATAAACACCGGGGAGCTGTTTTTT.

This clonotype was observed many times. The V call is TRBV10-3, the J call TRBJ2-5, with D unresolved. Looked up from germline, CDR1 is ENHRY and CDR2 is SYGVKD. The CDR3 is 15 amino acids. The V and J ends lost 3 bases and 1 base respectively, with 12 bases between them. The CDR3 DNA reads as TGTGCCATCAGTGATTCAACAGTTCTCCAAGAGACCCAGTACTTC. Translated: CAISDSTVLQETQYF.

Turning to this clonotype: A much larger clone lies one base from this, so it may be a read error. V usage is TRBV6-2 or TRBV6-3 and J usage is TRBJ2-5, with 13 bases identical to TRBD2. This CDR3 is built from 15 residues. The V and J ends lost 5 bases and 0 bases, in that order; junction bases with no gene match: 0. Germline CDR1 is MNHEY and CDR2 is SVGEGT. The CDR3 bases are TGTGCCAGCAGTGGGACTAGCGGGGACCAAGAGACCCAGTACTTC. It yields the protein CASSGTSGDQETQYF.

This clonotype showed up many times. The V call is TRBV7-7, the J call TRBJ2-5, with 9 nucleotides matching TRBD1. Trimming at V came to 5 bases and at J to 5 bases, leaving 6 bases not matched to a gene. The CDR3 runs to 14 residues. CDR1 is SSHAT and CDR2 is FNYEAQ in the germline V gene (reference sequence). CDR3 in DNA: TGTGCCAGCAGCCTTTACAGGGGGCTTGAGACCCAGTACTTC. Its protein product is CASSLYRGLETQYF.

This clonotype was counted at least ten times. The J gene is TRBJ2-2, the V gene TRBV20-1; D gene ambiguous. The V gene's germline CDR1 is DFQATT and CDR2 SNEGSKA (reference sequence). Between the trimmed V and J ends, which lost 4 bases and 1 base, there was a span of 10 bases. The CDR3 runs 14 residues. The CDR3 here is CSANERGNTGELFF. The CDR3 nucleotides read TGCAGTGCTAATGAACGCGGGAACACCGGGGAGCTGTTTTTT.

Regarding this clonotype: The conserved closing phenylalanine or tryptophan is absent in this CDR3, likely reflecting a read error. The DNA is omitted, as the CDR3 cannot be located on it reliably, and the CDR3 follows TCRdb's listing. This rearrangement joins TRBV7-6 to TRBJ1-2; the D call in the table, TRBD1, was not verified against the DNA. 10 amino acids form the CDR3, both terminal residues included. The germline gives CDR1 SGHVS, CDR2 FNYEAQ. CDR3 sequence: CASSLGGAAY.

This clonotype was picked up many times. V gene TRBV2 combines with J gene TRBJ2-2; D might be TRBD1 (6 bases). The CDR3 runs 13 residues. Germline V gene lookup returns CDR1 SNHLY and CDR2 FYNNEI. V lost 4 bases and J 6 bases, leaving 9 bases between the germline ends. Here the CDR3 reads CASSGQAAGELFF. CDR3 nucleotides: TGTGCCAGCAGTGGACAGGCTGCCGGGGAGCTGTTTTTT.

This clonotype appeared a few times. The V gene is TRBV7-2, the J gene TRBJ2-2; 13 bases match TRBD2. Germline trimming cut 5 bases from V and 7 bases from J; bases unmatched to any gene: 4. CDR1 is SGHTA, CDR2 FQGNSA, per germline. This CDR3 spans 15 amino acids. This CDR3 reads CASSRGLAGDGELFF. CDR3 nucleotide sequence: TGTGCCAGCAGCCGCGGACTAGCGGGAGACGGGGAGCTGTTTTTT.

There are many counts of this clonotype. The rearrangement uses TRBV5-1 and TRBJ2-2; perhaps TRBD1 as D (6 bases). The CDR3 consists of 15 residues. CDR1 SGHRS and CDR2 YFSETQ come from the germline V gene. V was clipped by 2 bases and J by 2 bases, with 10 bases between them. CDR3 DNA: TGCGCCAGCAGCTTTAGGACAGATAACACCGGGGAGCTGTTTTTT. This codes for CASSFRTDNTGELFF. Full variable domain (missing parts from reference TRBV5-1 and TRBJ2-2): KAGVTQTPRYLIKTRGQQVTLSCSPISGHRSVSWYQQTPGQGLQFLFEYFSETQRNKGNFPGRFSGRQFSNSRSEMNVSTLELGDSALYLCASSFRTDNTGELFFGEGSRLTVL.

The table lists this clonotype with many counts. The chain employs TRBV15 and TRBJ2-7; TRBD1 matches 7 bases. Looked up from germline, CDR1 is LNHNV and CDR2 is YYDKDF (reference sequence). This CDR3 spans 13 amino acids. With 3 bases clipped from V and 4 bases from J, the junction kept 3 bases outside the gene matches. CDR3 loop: CATSRGTDYEQYF. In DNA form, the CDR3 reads TGTGCCACCAGCAGGGGGACAGATTACGAGCAGTACTTC. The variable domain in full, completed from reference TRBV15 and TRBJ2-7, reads DAMVIQNPRYQVTQFGKPVTLSCSQTLNHNVMYWYQQKSSQAPKLLFHYYDKDFNNEADTPDNFQSRRPNTSFCFLDIRSPGLGDTAMYLCATSRGTDYEQYFGPGTRLTVT.

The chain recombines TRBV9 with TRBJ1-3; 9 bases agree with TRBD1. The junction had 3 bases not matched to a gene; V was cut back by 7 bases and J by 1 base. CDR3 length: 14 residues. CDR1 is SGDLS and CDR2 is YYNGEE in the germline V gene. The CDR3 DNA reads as TGTGCCAGCGGCGGACAGGGGTCTGGAAACACCATATATTTT. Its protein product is CASGGQGSGNTIYF.

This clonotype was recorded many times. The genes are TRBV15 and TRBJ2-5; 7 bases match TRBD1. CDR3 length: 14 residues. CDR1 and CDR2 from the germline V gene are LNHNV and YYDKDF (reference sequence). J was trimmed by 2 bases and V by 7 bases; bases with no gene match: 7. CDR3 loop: CATKKGGWQETQYF. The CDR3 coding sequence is TGTGCCACCAAAAAAGGGGGCTGGCAAGAGACCCAGTACTTC.

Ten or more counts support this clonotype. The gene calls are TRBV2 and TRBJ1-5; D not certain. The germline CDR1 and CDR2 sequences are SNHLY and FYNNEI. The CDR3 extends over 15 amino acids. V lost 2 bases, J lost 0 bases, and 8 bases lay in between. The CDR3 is CASSENSGSNQPQHF. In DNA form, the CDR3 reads TGTGCCAGCAGTGAAAATTCCGGTAGCAATCAGCCCCAGCATTTT. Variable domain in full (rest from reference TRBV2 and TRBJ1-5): EPEVTQTPSHQVTQMGQEVILRCVPISNHLYFYWYRQILGQKVEFLVSFYNNEISEKSEIFDDQFSVERPDGSNFTLKIRSTKLEDSAMYFCASSENSGSNQPQHFGDGTRLSIL.